A single sample gave rise to the 22 T cell receptor beta chains below, sequenced in a study of T-cell reconstitution after alpha-beta-depleted transplantation in children. Unique molecular identifiers featured in how the TCRbeta library was prepared. TCRdb passed the PCR reads through MiXCR, listing each CDR3 protein once. The table has around 600,000 distinct CDR3 sequences, over 9.5% seen once. The input for sequencing was PBMCs from the stem cell graft donor, taken from the stem cell graft. Source of these receptors: a human donor who donated a stem cell graft to a child with acute myeloid leukemia.

The chain combines TRBV12-3 or TRBV12-4 with TRBJ2-2; 10 bases map to TRBD2. The CDR3 runs 15 residues. Trimming cost V 7 bases and J 4 bases; bases outside gene matches: 6. The CDR3 region has the DNA TGTGCCAGCACCCCTAGCGGGAGAGGCACCGGGGAGCTGTTTTTT. Translated, it gives CASTPSGRGTGELFF.

V usage is TRBV2 and J usage is TRBJ2-2; 13 bases agree with TRBD2. Trimming took 6 bases from V and 5 from J; bases not matched to a gene: 6. The length of the CDR3 is 16 residues. Germline V gives CDR1 SNHLY, CDR2 FYNNEI. Here the CDR3 DNA reads TGTGCCAGCAGGCTTACTAGCGGGAGGGTTACCGGGGAGCTGTTTTTT. This sequence encodes CASRLTSGRVTGELFF.

This clonotype occurred many times. This chain joins TRBV4-3 and TRBJ2-3; D is perhaps TRBD2 (5 bases). Trimming took off 0 bases at V and 2 bases at J, with 12 bases between the two ends. CDR1 and CDR2 from the germline V gene are LGHNA and YSLEER. The CDR3 covers 16 residues. The CDR3 DNA follows: TGCGCCAGCAGCCAAGATGCGCGGGTCCCCACAGATACGCAGTATTTT. It codes for CASSQDARVPTDTQYF.

This clonotype has ten or more counts. The V gene is TRBV7-8, the J gene TRBJ2-7; TRBD2 is a possible D gene (6 bases). The CDR3 is made up of 14 amino acids. V dropped 5 bases and J dropped 3 bases, with 14 bases sitting between them. Germline CDR1 SGHVS, CDR2 FQNEAQ. As DNA, the CDR3 is TGTGCCAGCAGCCCCCGGGGGATTCGCTACGAGCAGTACTTC. Protein sequence: CASSPRGIRYEQYF. The full variable domain, in which reference TRBV7-8 and TRBJ2-7 provide the parts outside the CDR3, is GAGVSQSPRYKVAKRGQDVALRCDPISGHVSLFWYQQALGQGPEFLTYFQNEAQLDKSGLPSDRFFAERPEGSVSTLKIQRTQQEDSAVYLCASSPRGIRYEQYFGPGTRLTVT.

This clonotype was counted between two and nine times. The J gene is TRBJ2-1, the V gene TRBV7-2; 7 positions match TRBD2. V lost 1 base to trimming and J lost 4 bases; unmatched junction nucleotides: 7. Germline V CDR1 and CDR2: SGHTA, FQGNSA. The CDR3 has 16 amino acids. The DNA for the CDR3 is TGTGCCAGCAGCTTAGTCACCGGGAGGTCTTACAATGAGCAGTTCTTC. Translation gives CASSLVTGRSYNEQFF.

There are many counts of this clonotype. This chain uses TRBV5-1 with TRBJ2-2; no definite D call. The CDR3 sequence is 13 residues long. Germline V gene lookup returns CDR1 SGHRS and CDR2 YFSETQ. V was cut by 0 bases and J by 6 bases, with 6 bases left in between. The CDR3 DNA reads as TGCGCCAGCAGCTTGGAAACGGCCGGGGAGCTGTTTTTT. As protein: CASSLETAGELFF.

The table lists this clonotype with a few counts. The chain uses TRBV28 and TRBJ1-5, with D hard to call. The germline CDR1 and CDR2 sequences are MDHEN and SYDVKM. CDR3 size: 16 residues. V was shortened by 4 bases and J by 3 bases, with 16 bases between the two germline ends. In DNA, the CDR3 is TGTGCCAGCAGTTCCCCCGTTAACGCAAACAATCAGCCCCAGCATTTT. It specifies CASSSPVNANNQPQHF.

This rearrangement joins TRBV7-2 to TRBJ2-1; D is unclear. The CDR3 loop spans 12 amino acids. Trimming cost V 0 bases and J 10 bases, with 7 bases left between them. Germline V lookup: CDR1 SGHTA, CDR2 FQGNSA. The CDR3 DNA is TGTGCCAGCAGCTTAGCTTGGCCGGAGCAGTTCTTC. The encoded protein is CASSLAWPEQFF.

This clonotype has more than one count but fewer than ten. V is TRBV6-5 and J is TRBJ2-3, with 8 bases aligning to TRBD2. The germline CDR1 and CDR2 sequences are MNHEY and SVGAGI. With 2 bases clipped from V and 3 bases from J, the junction kept 1 base outside the gene matches. The CDR3 has 14 residues. Here the CDR3 DNA reads TGTGCCAGCAGTTACGGCGGGAGGACAGATACGCAGTATTTT. Its protein product is CASSYGGRTDTQYF.

This clonotype was recorded a few times. V is TRBV10-3 and J is TRBJ2-1; D remains ambiguous. Looked up from germline, CDR1 is ENHRY and CDR2 is SYGVKD. The CDR3 is made up of 13 amino acids. V gave up 6 bases and J gave up 4 bases, with 10 bases separating them. CDR3 nucleotide sequence: TGTGCCATCAGAGAGGCCCCATACAATGAGCAGTTCTTC. It encodes CAIREAPYNEQFF.

This clonotype was detected many times. This chain connects TRBV6-5 to TRBJ2-7; 13 bases are shared with TRBD2. V dropped 4 bases and J dropped 3; count of bases not matched to a gene: 3. The CDR3 length is 15 residues. Germline loops: CDR1 MNHEY, CDR2 SVGAGI. DNA of the CDR3: TGTGCCAGCAGTTCGGGACTAGCGGGATTCTACGAGCAGTACTTC. Its translation is CASSSGLAGFYEQYF.

This clonotype came up many times. The chain links TRBV20-1 to TRBJ2-1; 9 bases align to TRBD2. V dropped 3 bases and J dropped 6; count of bases not matched to a gene: 6. In germline, CDR1 is DFQATT, CDR2 SNEGSKA (reference sequence). The CDR3 runs to 14 residues. DNA for the CDR3: TGCAGTGCTAGTCCCCCACTAGCGGGCAATGAGCAGTTCTTC. Translation gives CSASPPLAGNEQFF.

This clonotype was picked up a small number of times. V is TRBV12-3 or TRBV12-4 and J is TRBJ2-3; D perhaps matches TRBD1 (6 bases). The CDR3 totals 16 residues. V shed 2 bases and J shed 2 bases, with 14 bases lying between them. The CDR3 coding sequence is TGTGCCAGCAGTTTACGACAGGTTGCCTCCACAGATACGCAGTATTTT. This sequence encodes CASSLRQVASTDTQYF.

This clonotype came up many times. Compared with germline, one end of the junction differs, possibly owing to a read error. The chain links TRBV7-2 to TRBJ2-1; the D gene is possibly TRBD1 (5 bases). Germline V gives CDR1 SGHTA, CDR2 FQGNSA. The CDR3 totals 13 residues. CDR3 DNA: TGTGCCAGCAGCTTAGCAAACGTGGCAGGGCCCGTCTTC. Amino acids: CASSLANVAGPVF.

This clonotype appeared a single time. The gene calls are TRBV20-1 and TRBJ2-1; D is undetermined. V lost 0 bases and J 4 bases, leaving 10 bases between the germline ends. The length of the CDR3 is 14 residues. CDR1 is DFQATT, CDR2 SNEGSKA, per germline (reference sequence). CDR3 coding DNA: TGCAGTGCTAGAGATGAAAGCTCTTACAATGAGCAGTTCTTC. Encoded protein: CSARDESSYNEQFF.

This clonotype was recorded at least ten times. This chain connects TRBV7-3 to TRBJ2-1, with TRBD2 identical over 7 bases. Germline V lookup: CDR1 SGHTA, CDR2 FQGTGA. This CDR3 is 15 amino acids long. With V trimmed by 1 base and J by 5 bases, 5 bases remained unmatched. CDR3 amino acids: CASSLSGRSNNEQFF. The CDR3 region has the DNA TGTGCCAGCAGCTTAAGCGGGAGATCCAACAATGAGCAGTTCTTC.

The chain recombines TRBV6-5 with TRBJ2-3; the match to TRBD2 covers 10 bases. In germline, CDR1 is MNHEY, CDR2 SVGAGI. The CDR3 totals 19 residues. The ends lost 2 bases at V and 5 bases at J; junction bases unmatched: 16. DNA of the CDR3: TGTGCCAGCAGTTACCCGGCTACTCTAGCGGGAGAAAACGGAGATACGCAGTATTTT. Translated: CASSYPATLAGENGDTQYF.

The sample holds a few counts of this clonotype. This chain links TRBV7-9 with TRBJ1-1; 8 bases map to TRBD1. The CDR3 is made up of 16 amino acids. Germline CDR1 is SEHNR and CDR2 is FQNEAQ (reference sequence). The V and J ends lost 4 bases and 3 bases, in that order; junction bases with no gene match: 10. The CDR3 is CASSSGQGEWDTEAFF. The CDR3 DNA reads TGTGCCAGCAGCTCTGGACAGGGAGAGTGGGACACTGAAGCTTTCTTT. The variable domain in full, with the rest retrieved from reference TRBV7-9 and TRBJ1-1, is DTGVSQNPRHKITKRGQNVTFRCDPISEHNRLYWYRQTLGQGPEFLTYFQNEAQLEKSRLLSDRFSAERPKGSFSTLEIQRTEQGDSAMYLCASSSGQGEWDTEAFFGQGTRLTVV.

J is TRBJ1-5 and V is TRBV24-1; D ambiguous. The CDR3 totals 16 residues. With 4 bases removed from V and 5 bases from J, the gap between germline ends came to 17 bases. In germline, CDR1 is KGHDR, CDR2 SFDVKD. CDR3 sequence reads: CATSDRATPQHQPQHF. In DNA form, the CDR3 reads TGTGCCACCAGTGACCGGGCCACTCCCCAGCATCAGCCCCAGCATTTT.

This clonotype appeared a few times. The chain recombines TRBV9 with TRBJ2-3, with no clear D. The V end lost 6 bases, the J end lost 2 bases, and 10 bases lay between the germline ends. Germline V lookup: CDR1 SGDLS, CDR2 YYNGEE. This CDR3 spans 13 amino acids. CDR3 sequence: CASNLLNTDTQYF. CDR3 DNA sequence: TGTGCCAGCAACCTACTAAACACAGATACGCAGTATTTT.

The chain links TRBV4-2 to TRBJ2-6; 7 nucleotides align to TRBD1. This CDR3 has 18 amino acids. CDR1 LGHNA and CDR2 YNFKEQ come from the germline V gene. V was pared by 0 bases and J by 2 bases, with 7 bases of the junction left unmatched. This CDR3 is CASSQDRTGLAGANVLTF. The DNA of the CDR3 is TGTGCCAGCAGCCAAGATCGGACAGGTTTGGCTGGGGCCAACGTCCTGACTTTC.

CDR3 in amino acids: CASSLTGGRTYEQYF. CDR3 DNA: TGCGCCAGCAGCCTCACGGGCGGGAGGACTTACGAGCAGTACTTC. The V gene is TRBV5-1, the J gene TRBJ2-7, with 8 positions matching TRBD2. CDR3 length: 15 amino acids. Trimming at V came to 4 bases and at J to 4 bases, leaving 10 bases not matched to a gene. The V gene's germline CDR1 is SGHRS and CDR2 YFSETQ.